This T cell receptor beta chain was captured by sequencing in a study of cytomegalovirus exposure and HLA in healthy donors. Study results and limitations: Accounts indicate the classifier identified cytomegalovirus status with strong specificity and sensitivity. The study put under 200 TCR beta chains on its list as cytomegalovirus-associated. A cluster of highly shared sequence variants was likely a sequencing artifact. Fewer N-insertions (relative to the roughly 730-donor mean) were reportedly seen in an Asian-associated ancestry cluster in a later analysis.

Turning to this clone: Its cognate antigen is unknown.

The CDR3 extends over 19 amino acids. Germline trimming cut 0 bases from V and 2 bases from J; bases unmatched to any gene: 10. Germline V CDR1 and CDR2: SGHTA, FQGTGA. Primers included in the PCR were 60 Vbeta and 13 Jbeta primers. Method: immunoSEQ multiplex PCR; TCRdb's copy keeps in-frame clones and lacks some. The sample gives over 150,000 clones, roughly 80% of which show up once; more than 0.75% is in the top ten. The sample was PBMCs. V is TRBV7-3 and J is TRBJ2-5; TRBD2 matches at 12 bases. The sequence came from a girl aged 2 to 10 in good health and CMV-seropositive. The CDR3 nucleotides are TGTGCCAGCAGCTTAACCCCCCTAGCGGGAGGGACCGGGCAAGAGACCCAGTACTTC. Protein product: CASSLTPLAGGTGQETQYF.